The present entry profiles one T cell receptor beta chain with its context. The antigen is unknown. All of the isolated RNA was reverse transcribed, so expressed TCRB transcripts were sequenced. Assay used: immunoSEQ multiplex PCR; TCRdb lists only in-frame clones, some missing. The sample shows tens of thousands of clones, 55% to 70% of them seen only once. The data originate from a study of beta chain features in type 1 diabetes. The CDR3 totals 14 residues. V dropped 4 bases and J dropped 2; count of bases not matched to a gene: 5. The germline gives CDR1 SGHRS, CDR2 YFSETQ. Study-level findings and limits: There were fewer insertions and more deletions at the VDJ junctions of type 1 diabetes patients. A moderate, significant TCRB CDR3 shortening appeared in type 1 diabetes across four CD4+ subsets. Patients showed naive, central memory and Treg TCRB repertoires that appeared more similar than those of healthy donors.

The TCR originated in a woman younger than 45 with type 1 diabetes. Sequencing was carried out using stem cell memory CD4+ T cells from blood. The chain has TRBV5-1 and TRBJ2-5; 7 positions match TRBD1. CDR3 loop: CASSVGQVQETQYF. The DNA of the CDR3 is TGCGCCAGCAGCGTCGGACAGGTTCAAGAGACCCAGTACTTC.